One and the same sample provided the 27 T cell receptor beta chains below, sequenced in a study of CD8+ T cells in alopecia areata. Sequencing used cDNA as its template, made by extracting RNA and reverse transcribing it. TCRdb keeps only in-frame clones here, not all; method: immunoSEQ multiplex PCR. The sample records some 44,000 clones, more than 90% being singletons. Documented treatment: oral pan-JAK inhibitor, 5-10 mg twice daily. The sequencing here drew on CD8+ T cells sorted from blood, taken at week 24, from a patient treated with tofacitinib. Every receptor here comes from a human donor with alopecia areata.

This chain links TRBV29-1 with TRBJ2-5, with D hard to call. Trimming took 4 bases from V and 5 from J, leaving 5 bases between them. Germline V lookup: CDR1 SQVTM, CDR2 ANQGSEA. The CDR3 has 10 amino acids. The CDR3 protein is CSVVSETQYF. CDR3 nucleotide sequence: TGCAGCGTTGTGTCCGAGACCCAGTACTTC.

This sequence joins TRBV6-4 and TRBJ2-1; 10 bases map to TRBD2. V was clipped by 3 bases and J by 6 bases; unmatched bases: 8. Germline CDR1 MRHNA, CDR2 SNTAGT. The CDR3 covers 16 residues. CDR3 in DNA: TGTGCCAGCAGTGAGTCTAGCGGGGGTGGGACCAATGAGCAGTTCTTC. Its translation is CASSESSGGGTNEQFF.

J is TRBJ2-7 and V is TRBV7-8; either TRBD1 or TRBD2 may supply D (5 bases each). CDR1 and CDR2 (germline): SGHVS, FQNEAQ. Trimming removed 2 bases at V and 2 bases at J, with 13 bases between. This CDR3 region has 15 residues. The CDR3, as DNA: TGTGCCAGCAGCTTAAAGTGGGACGGAGCCTACGAGCAGTACTTC. Its translation is CASSLKWDGAYEQYF.

The chain joins TRBV6-5 to TRBJ2-5, with D perhaps TRBD1 or TRBD2 (6 bases each). The CDR3 consists of 14 residues. Looked up from germline, CDR1 is MNHEY and CDR2 is SVGAGI. Trimming cost V 8 bases and J 3 bases, with 16 bases left between them. The CDR3 reads CASEGWGAKETQYF. The CDR3 nucleotides read TGTGCCAGCGAGGGGTGGGGGGCCAAAGAGACCCAGTACTTC.

The chain employs TRBV9 and TRBJ1-1; D call uncertain. Trimming cost V 0 bases and J 5 bases, with 8 bases left between them. Germline CDR1 SGDLS, CDR2 YYNGEE. The CDR3 spans 13 residues. The CDR3 nucleotides are TGTGCCAGCAGCGTAGAATGGGGAACTGAAGCTTTCTTT. This gives the protein CASSVEWGTEAFF. Complete variable domain (other parts from reference TRBV9 and TRBJ1-1): DSGVTQTPKHLITATGQRVTLRCSPRSGDLSVYWYQQSLDQGLQFLIQYYNGEERAKGNILERFSAQQFPDLHSELNLSSLELGDSALYFCASSVEWGTEAFFGQGTRLTVV.

Only one count was recorded for this clone. J is TRBJ1-2 and V is TRBV4-3, with D unclear. V was clipped by 0 bases and J by 4 bases, with 15 bases between them. From germline, CDR1 is LGHNA and CDR2 YSLEER. The CDR3 has 16 residues. CDR3 in amino acids: CASSQDIAPPGYGYTF. The CDR3 coding sequence is TGCGCCAGCAGCCAAGATATCGCCCCGCCGGGCTATGGCTACACCTTC.

The CDR3 reads CASSLTGTAPKQETQYF. The CDR3 nucleotides read TGTGCCAGCAGTTTGACTGGGACAGCGCCCAAACAAGAGACCCAGTACTTC. The chain uses TRBV27 and TRBJ2-5; 7 positions match TRBD1. CDR3 length: 17 residues. The germline V gene has CDR1 MNHEY and CDR2 SMNVEV (reference sequence). The V gene end was trimmed by 3 bases and the J gene end by 2 bases; junction bases not matched to a gene: 12.

V is TRBV6-4 and J is TRBJ2-3; D call uncertain. The CDR3 has 14 amino acids. The ends were cut back, 6 bases at V and 3 bases at J, with 13 bases in the middle. Germline V gene data show CDR1 as MRHNA and CDR2 as SNTAGT. CDR3 loop: CASRPGSETDTQYF. CDR3 DNA: TGTGCCAGCAGGCCGGGCAGTGAAACAGATACGCAGTATTTT.

This chain joins TRBV27 and TRBJ2-7; D perhaps matches TRBD2 (6 bases). The CDR3 has 13 amino acids. V lost 2 bases to trimming and J lost 2 bases, with 7 bases between them. Germline V gene lookup returns CDR1 MNHEY and CDR2 SMNVEV (reference sequence). CDR3 nucleotides: TGTGCCAGCAGTTTAGCGGGGCCCTACGAGCAGTACTTC. Residues: CASSLAGPYEQYF.

The rearrangement joins TRBV29-1 to TRBJ2-3; 10 positions agree with TRBD2. V trimming: 4 bases; J trimming: 6 bases; junction bases outside the gene matches: 7. This CDR3 is built from 14 residues. Germline assignment: CDR1 SQVTM and CDR2 ANQGSEA. The CDR3 sequence: CSVVSGGADDTQYF. CDR3 DNA: TGCAGCGTTGTGAGCGGGGGGGCGGACGATACGCAGTATTTT.

The chain joins TRBV7-9 to TRBJ2-3; 10 bases match TRBD2. Germline assignment: CDR1 SEHNR and CDR2 FQNEAQ (reference sequence). The V and J ends lost 5 bases and 11 bases, in that order; junction bases with no gene match: 16. The CDR3 is 16 residues long. This chain's CDR3 is CASSQGTSGVTVGQYF. The DNA of the CDR3 is TGTGCCAGCAGCCAAGGCACTAGCGGGGTCACAGTTGGGCAGTATTTT.

This chain joins TRBV5-6 and TRBJ2-1; D is unresolved. The V end lost 5 bases, the J end lost 0 bases, and 12 bases lay between the germline ends. This CDR3 has 15 amino acids. Per germline, CDR1 SGHDT and CDR2 YYEEEE. CDR3 in amino acids: CASSPTQSSYNEQFF. CDR3 coding DNA: TGTGCCAGCAGTCCTACACAGAGCTCCTACAATGAGCAGTTCTTC.

The V gene is TRBV5-6, the J gene TRBJ2-7, with D perhaps matching TRBD2 (6 bases). V was shortened by 4 bases and J by 3 bases, with 14 bases between the two germline ends. Germline CDR1 SGHDT, CDR2 YYEEEE. The CDR3 is made up of 14 amino acids. The CDR3 protein is CASSLAGRFYEQYF. The CDR3 DNA is TGTGCCAGCAGCCTAGCAGGGAGGTTCTACGAGCAGTACTTC.

The V call is TRBV16, the J call TRBJ2-4; possible D gene TRBD2, 7 bases. Germline lookup yields CDR1 KGHSY and CDR2 FQNENV. Between the trimmed V and J ends, which lost 3 bases and 0 bases, there was a span of 15 bases. This CDR3 is 17 amino acids long. The CDR3 DNA sequence: TGTGCCAGCAGCCAGAGGGGGGGGCGAAGAGCCAAAAACATTCAGTACTTC. It translates to CASSQRGGRRAKNIQYF. The full variable domain, rest sourced from reference TRBV16 and TRBJ2-4, is GEEVAQTPKHLVRGEGQKAKLYCAPIKGHSYVFWYQQVLKNEFKFLISFQNENVFDETGMPKERFSAKCLPNSPCSLEIQATKLEDSAVYFCASSQRGGRRAKNIQYFGAGTRLSVL.

This clone has a handful of counts. The chain employs TRBV7-9 and TRBJ2-7; 10 bases agree with TRBD1. The CDR3 runs 13 residues. CDR1 and CDR2 from the germline V gene are SEHNR and FQNEAQ (reference sequence). With V trimmed by 6 bases and J by 2 bases, 1 base remained unmatched. The CDR3 loop reads CASSDRGPYEQYF. The CDR3 coding sequence is TGTGCCAGCAGTGACAGGGGGCCCTACGAGCAGTACTTC.

This chain connects TRBV6-6 to TRBJ2-7, with a possible D match to TRBD2 (5 bases). The ends were cut back, 8 bases at V and 5 bases at J, with 16 bases in the middle. The CDR3 contains 13 residues. The V gene's germline CDR1 is MNHNY and CDR2 SVGAGI (reference sequence). The CDR3 region has the DNA TGTGCCAGCGGATACGACCCCGGGAACGAGCAGTACTTC. As protein: CASGYDPGNEQYF.

This clone showed up just a few times. The chain recombines TRBV27 with TRBJ2-5; tentative D call: TRBD1 (7 bases). The J call may be wrong; the DNA end is better matched by TRBJ2-7. Germline V gives CDR1 MNHEY, CDR2 SMNVEV (reference sequence). This CDR3 contains 15 residues. CDR3 protein: CASSDRGTALYEQYF. The CDR3 nucleotides read TGTGCCAGCTCAGACCGCGGGACAGCCCTCTACGAGCAGTACTTC.

This sequence joins TRBV7-9 and TRBJ2-3; D tentatively reads TRBD1 or TRBD2 (6 bases each). Germline values: CDR1 SEHNR, CDR2 FQNEAQ (reference sequence). The CDR3 spans 12 residues. Trimming took 7 bases from V and 6 from J, leaving 11 bases between them. CDR3 DNA sequence: TGTGCCAGCAAGGGGGGAGTGGATACGCAGTATTTT. Its translation is CASKGGVDTQYF.

V gene TRBV29-1 combines with J gene TRBJ2-6; 8 bases match TRBD1. Trimming removed 6 bases from V and 0 bases from J; junction bases left unmatched: 7. Germline V gives CDR1 SQVTM, CDR2 ANQGSEA. This CDR3 has 16 amino acids. In DNA form, the CDR3 reads TGCAGCGTACAGGGGGAGCTAAGCTCTGGGGCCAACGTCCTGACTTTC. This translates into CSVQGELSSGANVLTF.

A word on this clone: Sequence at one end of the junction differs from germline and may be a read error. The same CDR3 can be traced to other DNA sequences in this sample. This chain joins TRBV4-1 and TRBJ2-7; TRBD2 is a possible D gene (5 bases). The CDR3 has 14 amino acids. Germline CDR1 and CDR2: MGHRA and YSYEKL. As DNA, the CDR3 is TGCGCCAGCAGCCAAGCCGCGGGCTTCGGCGAGCAGTACTTT. It yields the protein CASSQAAGFGEQYF.

The chain recombines TRBV6-1 with TRBJ2-7; 11 bases line up with TRBD2. CDR1 MNHNS and CDR2 SASEGT come from the germline V gene. The ends lost 2 bases at V and 0 bases at J; junction bases unmatched: 3. There are 16 residues in the CDR3. DNA for the CDR3: TGTGCCAGCAGTGAACTAGCGGGGGGACTCTCCTACGAGCAGTACTTC. This codes for CASSELAGGLSYEQYF.

J is TRBJ2-7 and V is TRBV7-8; possibly TRBD2 for D (6 bases). Germline V gene sequence: CDR1 SGHVS, CDR2 FQNEAQ. With 5 bases removed from V and 5 bases from J, the gap between germline ends came to 16 bases. This CDR3 has 14 amino acids. CDR3 sequence reads: CASSLPPGGDEQYF. The CDR3 coding sequence is TGTGCCAGCAGCCTCCCCCCCGGCGGGGACGAGCAGTACTTC.

The gene calls are TRBV19 and TRBJ2-1; D might be TRBD1 (5 bases). This CDR3 spans 14 amino acids. Germline V gene data show CDR1 as LNHDA and CDR2 as SQIVND (reference sequence). V lost 1 base, J lost 7 bases, and 11 bases lay in between. CDR3 sequence: CASSIAQGRNEQFF. CDR3 DNA: TGTGCCAGTAGTATAGCCCAGGGTCGGAATGAGCAGTTCTTC.

The CDR3 loop is CASSQDRGNTEAFF. CDR3 sequence (DNA): TGCGCCAGCAGCCAAGACAGGGGGAACACTGAAGCTTTCTTT. The chain employs TRBV4-1 and TRBJ1-1; a possible D gene is TRBD1 (6 bases). CDR3 length: 14 amino acids. Per germline, CDR1 MGHRA and CDR2 YSYEKL. V lost 0 bases and J lost 1, with 6 bases in between.

This sequence joins TRBV27 and TRBJ2-5; 8 bases align to TRBD2. The CDR3 consists of 16 residues. The J segment lost 1 base and the V segment lost 0 bases, leaving 4 bases of the junction unmatched. CDR1 and CDR2 (germline): MNHEY, SMNVEV (reference sequence). CDR3 sequence: CASSLSSAGAQETQYF. CDR3 nucleotide sequence: TGTGCCAGCAGTTTATCCTCAGCGGGGGCCCAAGAGACCCAGTACTTC.

The chain carries TRBV2 and TRBJ2-7; the match to TRBD1 covers 7 bases. The trim removed 3 bases at V and 3 bases at J, leaving 8 bases unmatched. CDR1 and CDR2 (germline): SNHLY, FYNNEI. This CDR3 has 15 residues. The DNA for the CDR3 is TGTGCCAGCAGTGAGACAGGGCTAACCGTCTACGAGCAGTACTTC. It is translated as CASSETGLTVYEQYF.

This clone has a single count. This chain connects TRBV7-9 to TRBJ2-7; D gene unclear. The CDR3 contains 13 residues. Trimming took off 2 bases at V and 0 bases at J, with 5 bases between the two ends. Germline assignment: CDR1 SEHNR and CDR2 FQNEAQ (reference sequence). DNA of the CDR3: TGTGCCAGCAGCTTAATGAGCTCCTACGAGCAGTACTTC. Translated: CASSLMSSYEQYF.